The 19 T cell receptor beta chains below all came from one sample that was sequenced in a study of identical twins. TCRdb re-called the 5' RACE reads through MiXCR, storing one row per CDR3 protein. Here the sample spans around 250,000 distinct CDR3 sequences, roughly 8.7% being singletons. These data also formed part of another study, on yellow fever vaccine responses in identical twins.

Sequencing was carried out using CD8+ T cells sorted from blood. The receptors here all came from a woman under 30 in good health.

CDR3 DNA: TGTGCCATCACCGACGGGGGACCCTCCTACGAGCAGTACTTC. Translated, it gives CAITDGGPSYEQYF. V gene TRBV10-3 combines with J gene TRBJ2-7, with D possibly matching TRBD2 (6 bases). CDR3 length equals 14 residues. The V end was cut by 7 bases, the J end by 0 bases, with 13 bases between. The germline gives CDR1 ENHRY, CDR2 SYGVKD.

This clonotype occurred a few times. The rearrangement links TRBV7-8 to TRBJ2-7; TRBD2 matches at 11 bases. The V segment lost 5 bases and the J segment 3 bases; nucleotides outside the gene matches: 9. Germline assignment: CDR1 SGHVS and CDR2 FQNEAQ. There are 16 residues in the CDR3. In nucleotides, the CDR3 is TGTGCCAGCAGCCTCCGGACTAGCGGGCACAACTACGAGCAGTACTTC. Residues: CASSLRTSGHNYEQYF.

This clonotype appeared many times. The chain combines TRBV27 with TRBJ2-7; 8 bases match TRBD1. The trim removed 5 bases at V and 3 bases at J, leaving 9 bases unmatched. Germline V gene lookup returns CDR1 MNHEY and CDR2 SMNVEV (reference sequence). This CDR3 has 15 residues. This CDR3 is CASSQTGTGHYEQYF. The CDR3 DNA reads as TGTGCCAGCAGTCAGACCGGGACAGGCCACTACGAGCAGTACTTC.

The chain carries TRBV27 and TRBJ2-2, with 7 bases aligning to TRBD2. The CDR3 totals 15 residues. Germline V gene lookup returns CDR1 MNHEY and CDR2 SMNVEV (reference sequence). V shed 5 bases, J shed 6 bases, and the junction held 9 bases outside the gene matches. The CDR3, as DNA: TGTGCCAGCAGTGCCACGTCAGGGAGGGCCGGGGAGCTGTTTTTT. Translation gives CASSATSGRAGELFF.

This clonotype was detected only a few times. J is TRBJ2-7 and V is TRBV29-1, with 10 bases that match TRBD2. V lost 5 bases, J lost 5 bases, and 12 bases stayed unmatched. Germline CDR1 reads SQVTM; CDR2 reads ANQGSEA. The CDR3 is 15 residues long. As DNA, the CDR3 is TGCAGCGTTAGTTGGTCTAGCGGGAGATTCCACGAGCAGTACTTC. This gives the protein CSVSWSSGRFHEQYF.

This clonotype was seen many times. The rearrangement links TRBV20-1 to TRBJ2-4, with TRBD1 as a possible D gene (6 bases). Germline V gives CDR1 DFQATT, CDR2 SNEGSKA (reference sequence). Trimming removed 7 bases at V and 3 bases at J, with 19 bases between. The CDR3 consists of 15 residues. CDR3 DNA: TGCAGTGTCTCAAACAGGGAACTTTACAAAAACATTCAGTACTTC. Residues: CSVSNRELYKNIQYF.

This rearrangement joins TRBV27 to TRBJ1-1; D is unclear. The length of the CDR3 is 12 residues. The germline V gene has CDR1 MNHEY and CDR2 SMNVEV (reference sequence). Trimming stripped 8 bases from V and 6 bases from J, with 13 bases between. DNA for the CDR3: TGTGCCAGCGGGTCGACTGAGGCTGAAGCTTTCTTT. It yields the protein CASGSTEAEAFF.

This clonotype has just a few counts. This chain uses TRBV10-3 with TRBJ2-5; D not certain. Trimming removed 2 bases from V and 4 bases from J, with 8 bases in between. CDR1 ENHRY and CDR2 SYGVKD come from the germline V gene. This CDR3 comprises 13 residues. For the CDR3, the DNA is TGTGCCATCAGTGAGATGATGGGAGAGACCCAGTACTTC. Protein: CAISEMMGETQYF.

This clonotype was seen repeatedly, ten times or more. The chain is built from TRBV12-3 or TRBV12-4 and TRBJ2-5; D could derive from TRBD1 or TRBD2 (5 bases each). This CDR3 has 15 amino acids. Trimming shortened V by 5 bases and J by 0 bases, and 13 bases separated the two germline ends. This CDR3 reads CASSPTGPYQETQYF. The DNA for the CDR3 is TGTGCCAGCAGTCCAACGGGACCCTACCAAGAGACCCAGTACTTC.

This chain connects TRBV2 to TRBJ2-2, with 14 bases fitting TRBD2. Germline V gives CDR1 SNHLY, CDR2 FYNNEI. Trimming at V came to 6 bases and at J to 4 bases, leaving 7 bases not matched to a gene. The CDR3 loop spans 17 amino acids. The CDR3, as DNA: TGTGCCAGCAGGACTAGCGGGAGGGCCCGGGGCACCGGGGAGCTGTTTTTT. Its translation is CASRTSGRARGTGELFF.

A few counts support this clonotype. The V call is TRBV20-1, the J call TRBJ2-1; the D gene is possibly TRBD2 (7 bases). Germline V CDR1 and CDR2: DFQATT, SNEGSKA (reference sequence). The V and J ends lost 1 base and 4 bases respectively, with 14 bases between them. The length of the CDR3 is 15 residues. Written as DNA, the CDR3 is TGCAGTGCTAGAGCAGGAGGGGGGGCGTACAATGAGCAGTTCTTC. Its translation: CSARAGGGAYNEQFF.

In its sample, this clonotype was seen a few times. The chain uses TRBV28 and TRBJ1-5, with D maybe TRBD1 (5 bases). This CDR3 is 19 amino acids long. From germline, CDR1 is MDHEN and CDR2 SYDVKM. The V gene lost 4 bases and the J gene lost 0 bases, with 22 bases spanning the gap. CDR3 amino acids: CASSSGPPRGRYSNQPQHF. CDR3 nucleotide sequence: TGTGCCAGCAGTTCCGGGCCACCCCGGGGACGATATAGCAATCAGCCCCAGCATTTT.

The chain uses TRBV5-6 and TRBJ2-7, with D perhaps TRBD2 (5 bases). From germline, CDR1 is SGHDT and CDR2 YYEEEE. CDR3 length: 15 residues. Trimming took off 0 bases at V and 4 bases at J, with 14 bases between the two ends. The CDR3 protein is CASSLGRGGEYEQYF. DNA for the CDR3: TGTGCCAGCAGCTTGGGAAGAGGAGGAGAGTACGAGCAGTACTTC.

This clonotype was recorded a few times. The rearrangement uses TRBV12-3 or TRBV12-4 and TRBJ1-1, with D maybe TRBD1 (6 bases). The CDR3 consists of 17 residues. Trimming pared 4 bases from V and 3 bases from J, leaving 21 bases between. CDR3: CASSWGGLSQVYTEAFF. The CDR3 coding sequence is TGTGCCAGCAGTTGGGGGGGCCTCAGTCAGGTTTACACTGAAGCTTTCTTT.

The V call is TRBV9, the J call TRBJ2-1, with unresolved D. The germline V gene has CDR1 SGDLS and CDR2 YYNGEE. Trimming cost V 0 bases and J 5 bases, with 3 bases left between them. This CDR3 has 12 amino acids. This CDR3 is CASSVGNNEQFF. CDR3 DNA: TGTGCCAGCAGCGTAGGTAACAATGAGCAGTTCTTC.

This sequence joins TRBV12-3 or TRBV12-4 and TRBJ2-1; D gene ambiguous. The V and J ends lost 4 bases and 0 bases respectively, with 13 bases between them. There are 16 residues in the CDR3. The CDR3 nucleotides are TGTGCCAGCAGTTCTGAAGACTCCTACTCCTACAATGAGCAGTTCTTC. Protein product: CASSSEDSYSYNEQFF.

This clonotype was detected ten times or more. J is TRBJ2-1 and V is TRBV6-2 or TRBV6-3, with D perhaps given as TRBD1 or TRBD2 (5 bases each). Trimming stripped 4 bases from V and 10 bases from J, with 14 bases between. CDR1 MNHEY and CDR2 SVGEGT come from the germline V gene. CDR3 length: 13 amino acids. The CDR3 sequence is CASSSFDRDEQFF. As DNA, the CDR3 is TGTGCCAGCAGTTCCTTTGATAGGGACGAGCAGTTCTTC.

In its sample, this clonotype was seen many times. The J gene is TRBJ2-7, the V gene TRBV4-3; TRBD1 or TRBD2 may be the D gene (5 bases each). There are 12 residues in the CDR3. V shed 1 base and J shed 5 bases, with 6 bases lying between them. The germline CDR1 and CDR2 sequences are LGHNA and YSLEER. Here the CDR3 reads CASSQGGDEQYF. The CDR3, as DNA: TGCGCCAGCAGCCAAGGAGGGGACGAGCAGTACTTC.

The sample holds a few counts of this clonotype. This chain links TRBV12-5 with TRBJ2-1, with a weak D call TRBD2 (5 bases). This CDR3 contains 14 residues. Germline loops: CDR1 LGHNT, CDR2 FRNRAP. V was pared by 3 bases and J by 5 bases, with 11 bases between. CDR3: CASGFPRRNNEQFF. CDR3 sequence (DNA): TGTGCTAGTGGTTTCCCCAGGAGGAACAATGAGCAGTTCTTC.